The 13 T cell receptor beta chains below were found in one sample sequenced in a study of radiation and T cells in renal cell carcinoma. Produced via immunoSEQ multiplex PCR; TCRdb's table is partial and in-frame only. The sample lists about 140,000 clones, less than 85% seen once, with approximately 24% in the top ten. Described time point: baseline pretreatment blood. Treatment given: 15 Gy SBRT to primary tumor, nephrectomy 4 weeks later. The specimen was blood, collected from a patient whose treatment included radiotherapy and nephrectomy. These receptors came from a woman aged 45-59 years with renal cell carcinoma.

The chain carries TRBV6-5 and TRBJ2-7; maybe TRBD2 (6 bases). Deletions cut 6 bases from V and 2 bases from J, with 17 bases between. CDR1 and CDR2 from the germline V gene are MNHEY and SVGAGI. The CDR3 length is 15 residues. CDR3 in amino acids: CASSWEPGVAYEQYF. Written as DNA, the CDR3 is TGTGCCAGCAGCTGGGAACCGGGAGTTGCCTACGAGCAGTACTTC.

This chain joins TRBV4-1 and TRBJ2-2, with no clear D. Germline V CDR1 and CDR2: MGHRA, YSYEKL. The CDR3 loop spans 14 amino acids. Trimming stripped 0 bases from V and 6 bases from J, with 8 bases between. In nucleotides, the CDR3 is TGCGCCAGCAGCCAAGATATAGGACCCGGGGAGCTGTTTTTT. Protein: CASSQDIGPGELFF.

This clone has a handful of counts. The V and J genes are TRBV28 and TRBJ1-5, with 9 bases aligning to TRBD1. Germline V lookup: CDR1 MDHEN, CDR2 SYDVKM. The CDR3 is made up of 16 amino acids. Trimming cost V 8 bases and J 6 bases; bases outside gene matches: 14. The chain's CDR3 is CASQTGGGAGGQPQHF. The CDR3 DNA sequence: TGTGCCAGCCAGACAGGGGGTGGGGCTGGCGGTCAGCCCCAGCATTTT. Full variable domain (rest looked up from reference TRBV28 and TRBJ1-5): DVKVTQSSRYLVKRTGEKVFLECVQDMDHENMFWYRQDPGLGLRLIYFSYDVKMKEKGDIPEGYSVSREKKERFSLILESASTNQTSMYLCASQTGGGAGGQPQHFGDGTRLSIL.

The chain joins TRBV15 to TRBJ1-2, with TRBD1 as a possible D gene (6 bases). The CDR3 sequence is 16 residues long. The germline V gene has CDR1 LNHNV and CDR2 YYDKDF (reference sequence). Between the trimmed V and J ends, which lost 5 bases and 4 bases, there was a span of 20 bases. CDR3 DNA sequence: TGTGCCACCAGCCTTGCTAGGAACAGGGCTTCCTATGGCTACACCTTC. This sequence encodes CATSLARNRASYGYTF.

The rearrangement links TRBV4-1 to TRBJ2-7; D is undetermined. Germline CDR1 is MGHRA and CDR2 is YSYEKL. Deletions cut 1 base from V and 5 bases from J, with 12 bases between. The CDR3 consists of 14 residues. CDR3 bases: TGCGCCAGCAGCCAAGTCCGAAATTCTAACGAGCAGTACTTC. It yields the protein CASSQVRNSNEQYF.

The chain couples TRBV5-1 to TRBJ2-3; TRBD1 matches 8 bases. CDR1 and CDR2 from the germline V gene are SGHRS and YFSETQ. CDR3 size: 14 residues. The V gene end was trimmed by 2 bases and the J gene end by 3 bases; junction bases not matched to a gene: 2. CDR3 loop: CASSFGQGTDTQYF. Here the CDR3 DNA reads TGCGCCAGCAGCTTCGGACAGGGAACAGATACGCAGTATTTT.

The V gene is TRBV7-2, the J gene TRBJ2-3; 8 bases are shared with TRBD2. V lost 6 bases to trimming and J lost 5 bases; unmatched junction nucleotides: 10. There are 15 residues in the CDR3. CDR1 and CDR2 from the germline V gene are SGHTA and FQGNSA. The CDR3 bases are TGTGCCAGCAGTCGAGCGGGAGTGACAGGAGATACGCAGTATTTT. Protein: CASSRAGVTGDTQYF.

The chain has TRBV6-5 and TRBJ1-1, with a tentative D call TRBD1 (5 bases). The V end lost 2 bases, the J end lost 5 bases, and 9 bases lay between the germline ends. CDR1 and CDR2 (germline): MNHEY, SVGAGI. This CDR3 has 13 residues. The CDR3 here is CASSYVGRTEAFF. CDR3 nucleotides: TGTGCCAGCAGTTACGTGGGGCGGACTGAAGCTTTCTTT.

This clone appeared a few times. This chain joins TRBV5-4 and TRBJ1-2, with D perhaps TRBD1 (6 bases). Germline V gene sequence: CDR1 SGHNT, CDR2 YYREEE (reference sequence). The germline V and J ends were trimmed by 0 bases and 8 bases, with 11 bases remaining between them. The CDR3 covers 13 residues. The CDR3 reads CASSLGQALGYTF. The CDR3 nucleotides read TGTGCCAGCAGCTTGGGACAGGCTCTCGGCTACACCTTC.

The chain couples TRBV5-1 to TRBJ2-3; D is possibly TRBD1 or TRBD2 (5 bases each). The CDR3 loop spans 15 amino acids. Germline CDR1 and CDR2: SGHRS and YFSETQ. V lost 3 bases and J 5 bases, leaving 16 bases between the germline ends. This CDR3 is CASSSDSGRVDTQYF. CDR3 DNA: TGCGCCAGCAGCTCTGACTCGGGGCGGGTAGATACGCAGTATTTT. The variable domain in full, with the rest retrieved from reference TRBV5-1 and TRBJ2-3, is KAGVTQTPRYLIKTRGQQVTLSCSPISGHRSVSWYQQTPGQGLQFLFEYFSETQRNKGNFPGRFSGRQFSNSRSEMNVSTLELGDSALYLCASSSDSGRVDTQYFGPGTRLTVL.

The chain uses TRBV27 and TRBJ2-7, with TRBD1 matching 7 bases. Germline CDR1 is MNHEY and CDR2 is SMNVEV (reference sequence). This CDR3 comprises 15 residues. The junction had 11 bases not matched to a gene; V was cut back by 5 bases and J by 4 bases. CDR3: CASSARQGFGYEQYF. The CDR3 coding sequence is TGTGCCAGCAGTGCGAGACAGGGCTTCGGGTACGAGCAGTACTTC.

The V call is TRBV5-6, the J call TRBJ2-7, with 7 bases aligning to TRBD1. With 4 bases clipped from V and 1 base from J, the junction kept 2 bases outside the gene matches. Germline-derived CDR1 and CDR2 are SGHDT and YYEEEE. The CDR3 contains 13 residues. Here the CDR3 reads CASSQQGSYEQYF. CDR3 DNA sequence: TGTGCCAGCAGCCAACAGGGGTCCTACGAGCAGTACTTC.

V and J are TRBV7-2 and TRBJ2-3; D is ambiguous. This CDR3 contains 14 residues. The V end was cut by 3 bases, the J end by 3 bases, with 10 bases between. Germline V gene data show CDR1 as SGHTA and CDR2 as FQGNSA. The chain's CDR3 is CASSFDRQTDTQYF. The CDR3, as DNA: TGTGCCAGCAGCTTCGATAGACAAACAGATACGCAGTATTTT.